Sequencing of this T cell receptor beta chain was carried out in a study of post-analysis software for immune sequencing data. Incorporated into the TCR beta cDNA libraries were unique molecular identifiers, which served to reduce PCR and sequencing biases. TCRdb ran MiXCR on the PCR reads and lists one entry per CDR3 protein. This table has about 430,000 distinct CDR3 sequences, about 40% appearing once. A word on this clonotype: Its target is not known.

The study's findings and limits: Normalized Chao1 diversity was significantly lower in multiple sclerosis patients than in controls.

The sample was blood. This receptor was obtained from a girl aged 2-10 years with multiple sclerosis.

CDR3 DNA sequence: TGCAGCGTCCGTGTCCGGGGGCTCGGGGCAACTAATGAAAAACTGTTTTTT. As protein: CSVRVRGLGATNEKLFF. This sequence joins TRBV29-1 and TRBJ1-4, with D possibly TRBD1 on 6 matching bases. V was shortened by 6 bases and J by 0 bases, with 20 bases between the two germline ends. Germline V lookup: CDR1 SQVTM, CDR2 ANQGSEA. The CDR3 contains 17 residues.